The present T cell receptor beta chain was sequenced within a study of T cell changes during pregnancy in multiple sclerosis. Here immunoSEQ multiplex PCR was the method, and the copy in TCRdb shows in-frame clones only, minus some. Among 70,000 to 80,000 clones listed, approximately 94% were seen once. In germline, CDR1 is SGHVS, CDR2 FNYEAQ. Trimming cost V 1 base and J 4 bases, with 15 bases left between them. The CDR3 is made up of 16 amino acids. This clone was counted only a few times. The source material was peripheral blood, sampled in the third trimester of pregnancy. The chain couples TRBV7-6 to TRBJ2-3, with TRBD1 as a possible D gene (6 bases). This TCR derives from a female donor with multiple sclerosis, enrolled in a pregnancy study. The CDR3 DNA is TGTGCCAGCAGCTTAGGAGGCAGGGGTACATCAGATACGCAGTATTTT. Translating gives CASSLGGRGTSDTQYF.